What follows is one T cell receptor beta chain and its context. Germline V CDR1 and CDR2: MDHEN, SYDVKM. Trimming pared 6 bases from V and 3 bases from J, leaving 17 bases between. There are 15 residues in the CDR3. The data were obtained in a study of CD8 T cells in Susac syndrome. The authors reverse transcribed about 0.5 to 1 ug RNA with random hexamers. Via MiXCR, TCRdb re-called the immunoSEQ multiplex PCR reads, giving one row per CDR3 protein. The sample holds roughly 150,000 distinct CDR3 sequences; just under 95% are singletons and the top ten take over 0.15%. The chain is built from TRBV28 and TRBJ1-1, with D perhaps matching TRBD1 (6 bases). This receptor was taken from a human donor with Susac syndrome. The sequencing sample was made of CD8+ T cells from PBMCs. The CDR3 region is CASRPQGGGYTEAFF. Written as DNA, the CDR3 is TGTGCCAGCAGGCCCCAAGGGGGAGGGTACACTGAAGCTTTCTTT.